This T cell receptor beta chain was captured in a study of blood T cell repertoires in COVID-19. At the level of the study: There were acute and convalescent COVID-19 samples, and they came from the United States, Italy and Spain. PBMCs, B-cell-depleted T cells, or T cells were the source of the cDNA or gDNA that made up the material.

How the authors handled the data: Reference gene primer amplification gave nucleated cell count estimates. Method: immunoSEQ multiplex PCR; TCRdb's copy keeps in-frame clones and lacks some. V and J calls and clone size follow that table, whereas D and trimming were derived from the DNA. Of about 150,000 clones in the sample, approximately 81% were seen once. The germline CDR1 and CDR2 sequences are SGHRS and YFSETQ. V lost 0 bases, J lost 3 bases, and 1 base stayed unmatched. This CDR3 has 14 residues. J is TRBJ2-3 and V is TRBV5-1; TRBD1 agrees at 7 bases. The sequenced sample consisted of peripheral blood. The receptor was isolated from a human donor with acute or convalescent COVID-19. The donor label of this sample is uncertain. Written as DNA, the CDR3 is TGCGCCAGCAGCTTGGAGGGACAGACAGATACGCAGTATTTT. It translates to CASSLEGQTDTQYF.